The 2 T cell receptor beta chains below all came from one sample that was sequenced in a study of CD8 T cells in Susac syndrome. The authors reverse transcribed roughly 0.5 to 1 ug RNA with random hexamers. TCRdb fed the immunoSEQ multiplex PCR reads into MiXCR, producing one record per CDR3 protein. Among around 71,000 distinct CDR3 sequences listed, 93% were seen once. Sequencing was carried out using CD4+ T cells from PBMCs. The receptors stem from a human donor with Susac syndrome.

The chain joins TRBV14 to TRBJ2-2, with unresolved D. Germline lookup yields CDR1 SGHDN and CDR2 FVKESK. The CDR3 is 16 residues long. Trimming pared 4 bases from V and 2 bases from J, leaving 14 bases between. The CDR3 reads CASSPWGSLNTGELFF. The CDR3 bases are TGTGCCAGCAGCCCTTGGGGTAGCCTCAACACCGGGGAGCTGTTTTTT.

V and J are TRBV7-3 and TRBJ2-5; possibly TRBD1 or TRBD2 for D (5 bases each). The V gene lost 5 bases and the J gene lost 5 bases, with 15 bases spanning the gap. CDR1 is SGHTA, CDR2 FQGTGA, per germline. The CDR3 is 14 residues long. This chain's CDR3 is CASSEEPGRETQYF. Here the CDR3 DNA reads TGTGCCAGCAGCGAGGAACCGGGACGGGAGACCCAGTACTTC.